This TCR beta chain originates from a study of blood T cell repertoires in COVID-19. At the level of the study: Samples of COVID-19 (acute and convalescent) were obtained from the United States, Italy and Spain. T cells, B-cell-depleted T cells, or PBMCs supplied cDNA or gDNA.

Authors' methods: Estimation of nucleated cell counts relied on the amplification of reference gene primers. Sequenced by immunoSEQ multiplex PCR; TCRdb stores in-frame clones only, minus some. The DNA gave D and trimming, while V, J and clone size come from that table. In the table there are fewer than 70,000 clones, around 85% of which are singletons. CDR1 and CDR2 from the germline V gene are SNHLY and FYNNEI. This CDR3 has 15 amino acids. V was cut by 6 bases and J by 8 bases, with 20 bases left in between. The sample comprised peripheral blood. This clonotype was sampled from a woman in her 70s with active COVID-19. This chain joins TRBV2 and TRBJ2-1; D ambiguous. In DNA, the CDR3 is TGTGCCAGCAGGCAAGCCTCCCCGGTGGCGGATGAGCAGTTCTTC. As protein: CASRQASPVADEQFF.